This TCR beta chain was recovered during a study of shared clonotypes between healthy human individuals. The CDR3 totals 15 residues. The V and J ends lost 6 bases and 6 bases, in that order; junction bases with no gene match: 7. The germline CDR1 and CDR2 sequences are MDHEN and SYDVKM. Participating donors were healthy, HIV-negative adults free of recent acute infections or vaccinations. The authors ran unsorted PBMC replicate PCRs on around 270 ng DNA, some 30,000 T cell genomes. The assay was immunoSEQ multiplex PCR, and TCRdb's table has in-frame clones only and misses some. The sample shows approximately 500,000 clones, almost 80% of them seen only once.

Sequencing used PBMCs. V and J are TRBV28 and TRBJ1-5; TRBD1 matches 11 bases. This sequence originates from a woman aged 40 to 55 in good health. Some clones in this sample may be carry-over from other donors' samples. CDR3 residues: CASSLGQGASQPQHF. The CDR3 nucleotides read TGTGCCAGCAGCCTCGGACAGGGGGCGAGTCAGCCCCAGCATTTT.